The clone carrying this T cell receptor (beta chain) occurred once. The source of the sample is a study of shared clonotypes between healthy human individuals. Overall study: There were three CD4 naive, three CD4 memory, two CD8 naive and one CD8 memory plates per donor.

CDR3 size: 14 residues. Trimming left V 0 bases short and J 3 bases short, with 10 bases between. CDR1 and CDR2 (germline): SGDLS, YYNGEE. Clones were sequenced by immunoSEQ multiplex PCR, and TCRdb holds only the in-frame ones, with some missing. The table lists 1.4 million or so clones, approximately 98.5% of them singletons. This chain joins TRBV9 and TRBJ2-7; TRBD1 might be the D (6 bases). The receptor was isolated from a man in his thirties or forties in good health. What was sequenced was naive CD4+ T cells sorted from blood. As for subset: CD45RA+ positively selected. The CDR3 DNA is TGTGCCAGCAGCGTAGCTCACAGGGACTACGAGCAGTACTTC. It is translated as CASSVAHRDYEQYF.